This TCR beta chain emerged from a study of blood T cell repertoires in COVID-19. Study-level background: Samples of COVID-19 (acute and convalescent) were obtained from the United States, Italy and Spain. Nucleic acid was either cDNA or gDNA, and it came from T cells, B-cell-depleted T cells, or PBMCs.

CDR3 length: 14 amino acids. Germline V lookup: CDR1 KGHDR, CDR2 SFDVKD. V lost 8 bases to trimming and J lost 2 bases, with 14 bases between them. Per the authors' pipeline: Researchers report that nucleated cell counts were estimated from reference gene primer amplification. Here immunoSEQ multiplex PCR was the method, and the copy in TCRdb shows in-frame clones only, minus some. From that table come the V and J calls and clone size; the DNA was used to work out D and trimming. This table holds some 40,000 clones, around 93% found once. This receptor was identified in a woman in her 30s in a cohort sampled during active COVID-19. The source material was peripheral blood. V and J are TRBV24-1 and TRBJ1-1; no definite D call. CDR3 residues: CATTQTGSNTEAFF. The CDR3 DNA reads TGTGCCACCACCCAGACGGGGAGTAACACTGAAGCTTTCTTT.